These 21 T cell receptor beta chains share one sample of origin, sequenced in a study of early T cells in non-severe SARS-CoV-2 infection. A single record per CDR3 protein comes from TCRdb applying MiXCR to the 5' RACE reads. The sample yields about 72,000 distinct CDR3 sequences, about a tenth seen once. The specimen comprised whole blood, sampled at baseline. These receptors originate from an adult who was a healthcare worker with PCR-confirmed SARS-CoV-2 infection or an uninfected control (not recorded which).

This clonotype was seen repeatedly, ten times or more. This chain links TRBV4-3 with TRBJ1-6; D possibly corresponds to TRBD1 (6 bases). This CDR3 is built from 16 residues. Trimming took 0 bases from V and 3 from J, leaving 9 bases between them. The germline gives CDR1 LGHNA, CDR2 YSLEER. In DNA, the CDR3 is TGCGCCAGCAGCCAAGAAACAGGGTTCTATAATTCACCCCTCCACTTT. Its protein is CASSQETGFYNSPLHF.

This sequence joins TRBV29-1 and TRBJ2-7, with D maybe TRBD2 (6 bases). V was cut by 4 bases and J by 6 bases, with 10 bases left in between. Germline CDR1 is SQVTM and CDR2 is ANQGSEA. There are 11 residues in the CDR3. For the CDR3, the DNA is TGCAGCGTTGGGGACTCTCGCGAGCAGTACTTC. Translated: CSVGDSREQYF.

The CDR3 loop is CASSPRDYHTDTQYF. The DNA for the CDR3 is TGTGCCAGCAGCCCTAGGGACTATCACACAGATACGCAGTATTTT. J is TRBJ2-3 and V is TRBV4-2; 7 nucleotides match TRBD2. The CDR3 contains 15 residues. Unmatched junction bases numbered 6, after V lost 4 bases and J lost 2 bases. Germline lookup yields CDR1 LGHNA and CDR2 YNFKEQ.

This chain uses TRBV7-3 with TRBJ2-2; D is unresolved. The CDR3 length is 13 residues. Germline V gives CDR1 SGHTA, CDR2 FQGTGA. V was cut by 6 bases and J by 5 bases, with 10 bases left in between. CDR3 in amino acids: CASSPGLTGELFF. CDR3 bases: TGTGCCAGCAGTCCAGGTCTTACCGGGGAGCTGTTTTTT.

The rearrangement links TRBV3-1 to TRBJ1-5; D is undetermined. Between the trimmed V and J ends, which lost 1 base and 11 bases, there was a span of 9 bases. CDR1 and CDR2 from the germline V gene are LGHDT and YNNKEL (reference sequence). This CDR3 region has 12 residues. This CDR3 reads CASSQAGRAQHF. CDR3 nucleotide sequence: TGTGCCAGCAGCCAAGCTGGGAGGGCCCAGCATTTT.

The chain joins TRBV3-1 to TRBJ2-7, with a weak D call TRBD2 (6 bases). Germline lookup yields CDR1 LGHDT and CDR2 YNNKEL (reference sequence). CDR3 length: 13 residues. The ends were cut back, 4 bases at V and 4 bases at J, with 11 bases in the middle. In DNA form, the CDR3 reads TGTGCCAGCAGCCCCGGGACTGGGTACGAGCAGTACTTC. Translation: CASSPGTGYEQYF.

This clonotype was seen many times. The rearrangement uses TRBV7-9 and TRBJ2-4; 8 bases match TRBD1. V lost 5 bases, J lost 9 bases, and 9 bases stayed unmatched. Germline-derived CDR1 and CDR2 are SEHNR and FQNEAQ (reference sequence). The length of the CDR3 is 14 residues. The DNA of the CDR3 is TGTGCCAGCAGCCCAGGGACAGGCTCCACCATTCAGTACTTC. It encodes CASSPGTGSTIQYF. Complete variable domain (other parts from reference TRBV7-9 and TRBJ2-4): DTGVSQNPRHKITKRGQNVTFRCDPISEHNRLYWYRQTLGQGPEFLTYFQNEAQLEKSRLLSDRFSAERPKGSFSTLEIQRTEQGDSAMYLCASSPGTGSTIQYFGAGTRLSVL.

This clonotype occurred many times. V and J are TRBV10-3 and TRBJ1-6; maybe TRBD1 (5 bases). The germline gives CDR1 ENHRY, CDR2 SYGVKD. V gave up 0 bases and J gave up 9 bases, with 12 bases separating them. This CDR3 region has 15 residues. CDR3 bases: TGTGCCATCAGTGAGTCTGGGGGTGTTGGTTCACCCCTCCACTTT. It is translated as CAISESGGVGSPLHF.

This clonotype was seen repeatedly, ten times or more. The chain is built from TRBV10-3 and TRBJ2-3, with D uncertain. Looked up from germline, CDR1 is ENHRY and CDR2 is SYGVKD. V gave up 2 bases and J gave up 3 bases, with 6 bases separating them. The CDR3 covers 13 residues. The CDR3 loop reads CAISEQATDTQYF. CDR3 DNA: TGTGCCATCAGTGAGCAAGCTACAGATACGCAGTATTTT.

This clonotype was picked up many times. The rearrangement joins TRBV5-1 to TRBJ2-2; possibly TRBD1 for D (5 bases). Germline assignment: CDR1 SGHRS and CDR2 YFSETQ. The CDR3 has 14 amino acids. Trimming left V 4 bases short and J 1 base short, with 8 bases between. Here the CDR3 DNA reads TGCGCCAGCAGCCAGGGATTGAACACCGGGGAGCTGTTTTTT. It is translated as CASSQGLNTGELFF.

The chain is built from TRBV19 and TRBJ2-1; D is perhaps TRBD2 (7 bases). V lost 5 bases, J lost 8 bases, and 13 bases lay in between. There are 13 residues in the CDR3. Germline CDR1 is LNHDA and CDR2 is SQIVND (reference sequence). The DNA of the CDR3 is TGTGCCAGTAGTCCTGAGGGGGGGTATGAGCAGTTCTTC. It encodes CASSPEGGYEQFF.

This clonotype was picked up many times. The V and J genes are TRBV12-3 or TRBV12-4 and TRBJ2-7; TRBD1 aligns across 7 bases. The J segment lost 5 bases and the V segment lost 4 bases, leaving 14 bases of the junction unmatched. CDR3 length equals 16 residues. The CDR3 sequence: CASSSQDIEGAHEQYF. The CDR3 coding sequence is TGTGCCAGCAGTTCCCAAGATATCGAGGGGGCGCACGAGCAGTACTTC.

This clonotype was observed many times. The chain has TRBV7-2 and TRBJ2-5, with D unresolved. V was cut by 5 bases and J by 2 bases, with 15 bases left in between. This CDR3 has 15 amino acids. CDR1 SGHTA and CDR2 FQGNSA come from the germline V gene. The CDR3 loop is CASSRNMDRQETQYF. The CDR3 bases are TGTGCCAGCAGCCGAAATATGGACCGACAAGAGACCCAGTACTTC.

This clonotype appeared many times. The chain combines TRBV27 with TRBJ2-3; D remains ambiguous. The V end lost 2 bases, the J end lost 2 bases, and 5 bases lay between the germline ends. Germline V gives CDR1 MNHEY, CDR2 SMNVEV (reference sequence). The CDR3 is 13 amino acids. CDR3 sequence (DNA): TGTGCCAGCAGTTTAGACATCACAGATACGCAGTATTTT. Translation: CASSLDITDTQYF.

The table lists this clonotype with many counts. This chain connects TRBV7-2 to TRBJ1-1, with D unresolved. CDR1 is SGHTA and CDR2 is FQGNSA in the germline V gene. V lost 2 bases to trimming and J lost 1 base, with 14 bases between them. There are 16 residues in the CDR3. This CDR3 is CASSLFLLTENTEAFF. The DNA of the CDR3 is TGTGCCAGCAGCTTATTCTTGTTAACAGAGAACACTGAAGCTTTCTTT.

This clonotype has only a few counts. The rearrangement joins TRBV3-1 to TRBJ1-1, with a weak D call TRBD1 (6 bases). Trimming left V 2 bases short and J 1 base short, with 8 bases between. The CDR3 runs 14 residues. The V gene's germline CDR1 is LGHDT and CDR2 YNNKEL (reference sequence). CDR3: CASSQKGGNTEAFF. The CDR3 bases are TGTGCCAGCAGCCAAAAGGGGGGGAACACTGAAGCTTTCTTT.

CDR3 in amino acids: CSVDIAARGTDTQYF. The CDR3 DNA reads TGCAGCGTTGATATAGCAGCCCGGGGCACAGATACGCAGTATTTT. The rearrangement uses TRBV29-1 and TRBJ2-3, with no clear D. The germline V and J ends were trimmed by 3 bases and 1 base, with 14 bases remaining between them. CDR1 SQVTM and CDR2 ANQGSEA come from the germline V gene. The CDR3 consists of 15 residues.

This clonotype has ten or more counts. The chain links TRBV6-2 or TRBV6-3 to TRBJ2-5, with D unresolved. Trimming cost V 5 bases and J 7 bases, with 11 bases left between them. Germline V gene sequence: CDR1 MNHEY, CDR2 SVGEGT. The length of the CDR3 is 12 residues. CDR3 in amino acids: CASSQDLGTQYF. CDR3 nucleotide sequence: TGTGCCAGCAGTCAAGACTTGGGGACCCAGTACTTC.

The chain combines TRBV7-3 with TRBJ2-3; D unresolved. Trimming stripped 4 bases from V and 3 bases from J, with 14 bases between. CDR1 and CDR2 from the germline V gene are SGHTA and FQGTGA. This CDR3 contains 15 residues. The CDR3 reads CASSSRAPRTDTQYF. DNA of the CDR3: TGTGCCAGCAGCTCCCGAGCACCTCGTACAGATACGCAGTATTTT.

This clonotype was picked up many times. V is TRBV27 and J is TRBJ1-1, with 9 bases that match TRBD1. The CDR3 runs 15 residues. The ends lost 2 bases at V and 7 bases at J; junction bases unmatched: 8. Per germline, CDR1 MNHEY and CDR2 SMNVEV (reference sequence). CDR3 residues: CASSLGGQGYNEAFF. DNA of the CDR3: TGTGCCAGCAGTTTAGGGGGACAGGGCTATAATGAAGCTTTCTTT.

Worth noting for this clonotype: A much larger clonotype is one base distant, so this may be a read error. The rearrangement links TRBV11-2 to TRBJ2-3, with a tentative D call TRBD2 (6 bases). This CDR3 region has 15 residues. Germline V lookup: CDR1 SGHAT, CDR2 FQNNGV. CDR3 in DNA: TGTGCCAACAGCTTAGGTAGCGGTTCCACAGATACGCAGTATTTT. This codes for CANSLGSGSTDTQYF.